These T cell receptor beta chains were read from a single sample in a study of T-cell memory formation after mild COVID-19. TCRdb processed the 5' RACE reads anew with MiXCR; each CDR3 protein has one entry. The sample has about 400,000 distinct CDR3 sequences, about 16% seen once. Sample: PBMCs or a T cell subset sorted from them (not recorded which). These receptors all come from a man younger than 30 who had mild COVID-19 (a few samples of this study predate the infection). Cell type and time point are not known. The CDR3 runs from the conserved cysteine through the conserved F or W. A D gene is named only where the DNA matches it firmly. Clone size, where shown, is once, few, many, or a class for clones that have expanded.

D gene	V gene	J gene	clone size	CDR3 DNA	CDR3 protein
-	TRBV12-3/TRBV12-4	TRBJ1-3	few	TGTGCCAGCAGCCAGAACTCTGGAAACACCATATATTTT	CASSQNSGNTIYF
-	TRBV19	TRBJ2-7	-	TGTGCCACCGGACAGTTCTACGAGCAGTACTTC	CATGQFYEQYF
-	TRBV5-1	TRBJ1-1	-	TGCGCCAGCAGCATGACAGATTACACTGAAGCTTTCTTT	CASSMTDYTEAFF
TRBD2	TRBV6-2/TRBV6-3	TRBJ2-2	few	TGTGCCAGCAGGCCTTCGCGGGGGGCTATTTACACCGGGGAGCTGTTTTTT	CASRPSRGAIYTGELFF
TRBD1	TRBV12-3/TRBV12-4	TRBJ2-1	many	TGCGCCAGCAGCTTGACAGGGGGTTACAATGAGCAGTTCTTC	CASSLTGGYNEQFF
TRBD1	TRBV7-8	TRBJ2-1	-	TGTGCCAGCAGCTTAAAGGGACAGCGATACAATGAGCAGTTCTTC	CASSLKGQRYNEQFF
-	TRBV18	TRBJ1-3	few	TGTGCCAGCTCACCCCCAGCAGGGCGGAACACCATATATTTT	CASSPPAGRNTIYF
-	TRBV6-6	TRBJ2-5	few	TGTGCCATCCGCGACAGAAGGACCCAAGAGACCCAGTACTTC	CAIRDRRTQETQYF
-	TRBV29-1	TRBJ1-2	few	TGCAGCGTTGTGGACACCTATGGCTACACCTTC	CSVVDTYGYTF
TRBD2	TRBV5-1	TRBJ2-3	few	TGCGCCAGCCAACTAGCGGGGGGTGGTACAGATACGCAGTATTTT	CASQLAGGGTDTQYF
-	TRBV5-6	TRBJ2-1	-	TGTGCCAGCAGCTTGGCTGGGCGGGGGCCCTTGGGCAATGAGCAGTTCTTC	CASSLAGRGPLGNEQFF
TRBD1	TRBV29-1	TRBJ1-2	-	TGCAGCGTTGATTGGGGACAGGGAAGTGGCTACACCTTC	CSVDWGQGSGYTF
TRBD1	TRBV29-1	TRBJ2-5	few	TGCAGCGTTGATGGGACGGACAGGGGGCCAGAGACCCAGTACTTC	CSVDGTDRGPETQYF
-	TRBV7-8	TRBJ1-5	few	TGTGCCAGCAGCGACTCTCCCTACAGAAATAGCAATCAGCCCCAGCATTTT	CASSDSPYRNSNQPQHF
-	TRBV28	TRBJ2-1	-	TGTGCCAGCAGTTTCCTGGCTAACAATGAGCAGTTCTTC	CASSFLANNEQFF
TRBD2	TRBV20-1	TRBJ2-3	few	TGCAGTGCTCCTCCGGGACTAGCGGGGGGGTTTGTGGATACGCAGTATTTT	CSAPPGLAGGFVDTQYF
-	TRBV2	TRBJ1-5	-	TGTGCCAGCAGTGTCTCCCTGATATCGGGTGGCGGGCCCCAGCATTTT	CASSVSLISGGGPQHF
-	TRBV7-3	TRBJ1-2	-	TGTGCCAGCAGCCCCGGGGCTTACTATGGCTACACCTTC	CASSPGAYYGYTF
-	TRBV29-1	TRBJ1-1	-	TGCAGCGTGGAACTCTACGGACAGATGAACACTGAAGCTTTCTTT	CSVELYGQMNTEAFF
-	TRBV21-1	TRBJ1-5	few	TGTGCCAGCAGCAGCGGGGCCCAGCATTTT	CASSSGAQHF
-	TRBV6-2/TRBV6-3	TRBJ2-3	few	TGTGCCAGCAGTTACAGGGTAGATACGCAGTATTTT	CASSYRVDTQYF
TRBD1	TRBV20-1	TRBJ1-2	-	TGCAGTGCGCCGGGACAGGGGGCAGCTGGCTACACCTTC	CSAPGQGAAGYTF
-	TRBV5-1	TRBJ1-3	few	TGCGCCAGCAGCTTGTCGATATTGGGCTCTGGAAACACCATATATTTT	CASSLSILGSGNTIYF
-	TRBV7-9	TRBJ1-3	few	TGTGCCAGCAGCTTACGCCACAAGGACTCTGGAAACACCATATATTTT	CASSLRHKDSGNTIYF
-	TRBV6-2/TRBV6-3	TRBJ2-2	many	TGTGCCAGCAGTTACCGACTGGAGGGTACGGAGCTGTTTTTT	CASSYRLEGTELFF
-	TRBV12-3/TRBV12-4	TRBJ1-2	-	TGTGCCAGCAGTTTAGGGCAGTTAAGTGGCTACACCTTC	CASSLGQLSGYTF
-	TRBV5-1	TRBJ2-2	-	TGCGCCAGCAGGCCGCCCTATAACAGAGAAGTTCGCACCGGGGAGCTGTTTTTT	CASRPPYNREVRTGELFF
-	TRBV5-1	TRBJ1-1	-	TGCGCCAGCAGCTTGTTCGGAACTGAAGCTTTCTTT	CASSLFGTEAFF
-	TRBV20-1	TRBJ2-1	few	TGCAGTGCTAGAGGTTCTATCCACTCCTACAATGAGCAGTTCTTC	CSARGSIHSYNEQFF
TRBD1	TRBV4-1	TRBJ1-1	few	TGCGCCAGCAGCCCGGGACAGGGGCCAGGGGGCACTGAAGAAGCTTTCTTT	CASSPGQGPGGTEEAFF
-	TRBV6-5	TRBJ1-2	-	TGTGCCAGCTTTGCCCCCGGTAGGGGTAGCTATGGCTACACCTTC	CASFAPGRGSYGYTF
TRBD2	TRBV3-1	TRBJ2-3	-	TGTGCCAGCAGCCCCCAACTCCTAGCGGGGATCAGAGCAGATACGCAGTATTTT	CASSPQLLAGIRADTQYF
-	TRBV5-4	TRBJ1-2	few	TGTGCCAGCAGCTTGGAAATCGGTGGATATGGCTACACCTTC	CASSLEIGGYGYTF
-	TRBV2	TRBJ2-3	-	TGTGCCAGCAGTGAATGGGTGGGGGAGAGCACAGATACGCAGTATTTT	CASSEWVGESTDTQYF
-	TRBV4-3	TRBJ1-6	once	TGCGCCAGCAGCCCAGCTACAGGGTCGAGTTCACCCCTCCACTTT	CASSPATGSSSPLHF
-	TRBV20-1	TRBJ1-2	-	TGCAGTGCTAGAGTGTCTATAGGAGTAAACTATGGCTACACCTTC	CSARVSIGVNYGYTF
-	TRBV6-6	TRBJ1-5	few	TGTGCCAGCACCCTTTACCTACAGCCCCAGCATTTT	CASTLYLQPQHF
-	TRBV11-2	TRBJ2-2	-	TGTGCCAGCCCCCCTGGGGGTTGGGCCGGGGAGCTGTTTTTT	CASPPGGWAGELFF
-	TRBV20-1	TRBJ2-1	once	TGCAGTGCTAGGGGCAGCCGACCCTACAATGAGCAGTTCTTC	CSARGSRPYNEQFF
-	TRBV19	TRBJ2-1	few	TGTGCCAGTAGTATAGGAGTTGGGGTTGAGCAGTTCTTC	CASSIGVGVEQFF
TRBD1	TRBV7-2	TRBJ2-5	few	TGTGCCAGCAGCTCACCGACAGGGCGAGAGACCCAGTACTTC	CASSSPTGRETQYF
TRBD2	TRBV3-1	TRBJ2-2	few	TGTGCCAGCAGCCCACGGGGGGTCGGCACCGGGGAGCTGTTTTTT	CASSPRGVGTGELFF
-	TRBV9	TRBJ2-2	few	TGTGCCAGCAGTGCGAGGGGGGGCCCGGGGACCGGGGAGCTGTTTTTT	CASSARGGPGTGELFF
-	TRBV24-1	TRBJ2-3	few	TGTGCCACCAGTGATTTTAGGGGGGCCGGCGATACGCAGTATTTT	CATSDFRGAGDTQYF
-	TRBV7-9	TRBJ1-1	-	TGTGCCAGCAGCCTTATGGGGGGTAGGAACACTGAAGCTTTCTTT	CASSLMGGRNTEAFF
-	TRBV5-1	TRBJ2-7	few	TGCGCCAGCAGTCTCCGGGACGGATCGACCTACGAGCAGTACTTC	CASSLRDGSTYEQYF
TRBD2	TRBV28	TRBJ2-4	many	TGTGCCAGCAGCCGACGGGGACTAGCGGGGGTTTTAGCCAAAAACATTCAGTACTTC	CASSRRGLAGVLAKNIQYF
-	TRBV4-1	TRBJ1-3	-	TGCGCCAGCAGCCAAGTACAGGGTTCTGGAAACACCATATATTTT	CASSQVQGSGNTIYF
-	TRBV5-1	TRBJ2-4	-	TGCGCCAGCAGCTTGGCCAACACAGGGATCGGAAACATTCAGTACTTC	CASSLANTGIGNIQYF
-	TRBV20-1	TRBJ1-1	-	TGCAGTGCTAGAGACCTGACAGTGAACACTGAAGCTTTCTTT	CSARDLTVNTEAFF
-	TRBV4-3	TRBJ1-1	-	TGCGCCAGCAGCCAAGATTGGGAGGGCACTGAAGCTTTCTTT	CASSQDWEGTEAFF
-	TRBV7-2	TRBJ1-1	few	TGTGCCAGCAGCGCGACACAGGGAAGGACTGAAGCTTTCTTT	CASSATQGRTEAFF
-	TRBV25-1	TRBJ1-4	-	TGTGCCAGCAGTGGGGGGAGTGAAAAACTGTTTTTT	CASSGGSEKLFF